This entry is about one T cell receptor beta chain. The entry originates in a study of cytomegalovirus exposure and HLA in healthy donors. About the research overall: The platform used for the roughly 130 validation repertoires matched that of the approximately 710 first-cohort repertoires, a later analysis reported.

Using immunoSEQ multiplex PCR, the repertoire was profiled, and TCRdb retains in-frame clones only, with some absent. This table has 180,000 or so clones, roughly 86% appearing once. Trimming left V 2 bases short and J 7 bases short, with 9 bases between. The V gene's germline CDR1 is SGHVS and CDR2 FQNEAQ. The CDR3 has 13 residues. The specimen sequenced was PBMCs. The V call is TRBV7-8, the J call TRBJ1-3; a weak D match, TRBD1 (6 bases). This TCR came from a man younger than 45 in good health and CMV-seropositive. For the CDR3, the DNA is TGTGCCAGCAGCTTATCTCAGGGGAACACCATATATTTT. It is translated as CASSLSQGNTIYF.